This is a list of T cell receptor beta chains from one sample in a study of siplizumab effects on memory and regulatory T cells. Produced via immunoSEQ multiplex PCR; TCRdb's table is partial and in-frame only. This sample has about 100,000 clones, with more than 85% found just once. The material sequenced was CD4+ T cells sorted from blood. All receptors derive from a human donor in good health. CDR3s include the opening cysteine and the closing phenylalanine or tryptophan. A D gene is named only where the DNA matches it firmly. Some rows have no size entry. The others give once, few or many, or a class for an expanded clone.

TRBV5-1,TRBJ1-1,NA,TRBD1,TGCGCCAGCAGCCCCAGGGGGCAGACTGAAGCTTTCTTT,CASSPRGQTEAFF
TRBV7-2,TRBJ2-5,NA,NA,TGTGCCAGCAGCTTAGAAGCGGGCCAGACCCAGTACTTC,CASSLEAGQTQYF
TRBV5-1,TRBJ2-1,NA,NA,TGCGCCAGCAGCTTGATCGGAGCCTACAATGAGCAGTTCTTC,CASSLIGAYNEQFF
TRBV9,TRBJ2-5,NA,NA,TGTGCCAGCAGCGTAGCCCAGTCAGAGACCCAGTACTTC,CASSVAQSETQYF
TRBV7-3,TRBJ1-6,NA,TRBD1,TGTGCCAGCAGCTTAACGACAGGGTATAATTCACCCCTCCACTTT,CASSLTTGYNSPLHF
TRBV19,TRBJ1-2,NA,NA,TGTGCCAGTAGTATGGACAGCCAAAACTATGGCTACACCTTC,CASSMDSQNYGYTF
TRBV7-9,TRBJ1-1,NA,NA,TGTGCCAGCAGCGACCGAGGCCTTATGAACACTGAAGCTTTCTTT,CASSDRGLMNTEAFF
TRBV7-2,TRBJ1-1,once,NA,TGTGCCAGCAGCTTAGTTGGGGCCGGGGGGGCTTTCTTT,CASSLVGAGGAFF
TRBV11-3,TRBJ2-3,NA,TRBD2,TGTGCCAGCAGCCCGGGACTAGCGGGGAGAGATACGCAGTATTTT,CASSPGLAGRDTQYF
TRBV6-5,TRBJ2-7,NA,TRBD1,TGTGCCAGCAGTGCTACGGGACAGGGCATCTACGAGCAGTACTTC,CASSATGQGIYEQYF
TRBV18,TRBJ2-7,NA,NA,TGTGCCAGCTCACTCCGGGACACCAAATACGAGCAGTACTTC,CASSLRDTKYEQYF
TRBV1,TRBJ2-3,NA,NA,TGCACCAGCAGCCAAGATCCCGACAGGGGGCGTACAGATACGCAGTATTTT,CTSSQDPDRGRTDTQYF
TRBV7-9,TRBJ1-6,NA,NA,TGTGCCAGCAGCTTACAAACAAGCCGATATAATTCACCCCTCCACTTT,CASSLQTSRYNSPLHF
TRBV19,TRBJ2-5,NA,TRBD2,TGTGCCAGTAGTATGGTCAAGCGGGGGGGCTGGGAGACCCAGTACTTC,CASSMVKRGGWETQYF
TRBV2,TRBJ2-7,NA,NA,TGTGCCAGCAGTGCGGTTGGTACCTACGAGCAGTACTTC,CASSAVGTYEQYF
TRBV7-9,TRBJ2-3,NA,NA,TGTGCCAGCAGCTACACAACCACAGATACGCAGTATTTT,CASSYTTTDTQYF
TRBV4-1,TRBJ1-5,NA,NA,TGCGCCAGCAGCCAAGATCTTGGGGACCATCAGCCCCAGCATTTT,CASSQDLGDHQPQHF
TRBV6-5,TRBJ1-4,NA,NA,TGTGCCAGCACTTCGCGGGGGGCCTTTGAAAAACTGTTTTTT,CASTSRGAFEKLFF
TRBV19,TRBJ2-5,NA,NA,TGTGCCAGTAGTATAGGGGCGGTGGCGGGGTCCCAAGAGACCCAGTACTTC,CASSIGAVAGSQETQYF
TRBV11-2,TRBJ1-6,NA,NA,TGTGCCAGCAGCCCCCGCCAGGGTGGATCCTATAATTCACCCCTCCACTTT,CASSPRQGGSYNSPLHF